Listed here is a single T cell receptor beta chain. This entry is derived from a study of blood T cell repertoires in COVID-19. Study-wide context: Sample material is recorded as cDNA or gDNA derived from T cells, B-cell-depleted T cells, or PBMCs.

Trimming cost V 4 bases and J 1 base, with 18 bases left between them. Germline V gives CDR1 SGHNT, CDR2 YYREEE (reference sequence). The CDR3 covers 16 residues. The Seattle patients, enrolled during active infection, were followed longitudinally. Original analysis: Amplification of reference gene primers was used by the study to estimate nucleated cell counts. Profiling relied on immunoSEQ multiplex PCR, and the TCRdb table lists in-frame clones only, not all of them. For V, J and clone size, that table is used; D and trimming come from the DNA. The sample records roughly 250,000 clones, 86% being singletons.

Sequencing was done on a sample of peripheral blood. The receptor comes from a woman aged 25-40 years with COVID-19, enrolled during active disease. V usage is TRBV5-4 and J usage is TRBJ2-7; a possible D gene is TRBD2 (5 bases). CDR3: CASSPDGWGASYEQYF. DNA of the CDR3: TGTGCCAGCAGCCCCGATGGGTGGGGAGCTTCCTACGAGCAGTACTTC. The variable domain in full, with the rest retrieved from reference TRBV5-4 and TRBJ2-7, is ETGVTQSPTHLIKTRGQQVTLRCSSQSGHNTVSWYQQALGQGPQFIFQYYREEENGRGNFPPRFSGLQFPNYSSELNVNALELDDSALYLCASSPDGWGASYEQYFGPGTRLTVT.